The present T cell receptor (beta chain) was sequenced within a study of T cell clonotyping in hematopoietic cell transplantation. Findings and caveats of the study: After transplant, recipient diversity fell while pathologically expanded clonotypes grew through day 180.

This clone was observed a single time. The antigen remains unidentified. Germline values: CDR1 SGHKS, CDR2 YYEKEE (reference sequence). CDR3 length equals 13 residues. Trimming left V 7 bases short and J 7 bases short, with 17 bases between. The data were produced by immunoSEQ multiplex PCR, yet TCRdb's version contains in-frame clones alone and is incomplete. The data contain approximately 9,600 clones, roughly three quarters of them singletons. This chain uses TRBV5-5 with TRBJ1-2, with a weak D call TRBD1 (5 bases). The clonotype was recovered from a female patient in her thirties or forties who had an allogeneic stem cell transplant from a related donor, so T cells may come from the graft donor. Some clones in this sample may be carry-over from other donors' samples. The sequencing used PBMCs, collected 30 days after allogeneic stem cell transplant. CDR3 DNA sequence: TGTGCCAGCGGGGACCGCACAGTCCGTGGCTACACCTTC. Protein: CASGDRTVRGYTF.